The source of this TCR beta chain is a study of cytomegalovirus exposure and HLA in healthy donors. Study as a whole: The early release's HLA-typed donors yielded roughly 85 million unique TCRs.

The CDR3 loop spans 15 amino acids. After removal of 7 bases from V and 0 bases from J, the junction contained 4 bases not matched to a gene. Germline loops: CDR1 SGHTA, CDR2 FQGNSA. Findings and limits, study-wide: In a later analysis, common viral pathogens appeared linked to several of the most significant clusters.

With regard to this clone: The target antigen is unknown.

PCR used 60 Vbeta primers and 13 Jbeta primers. Methods used by the authors: An analysis performed later counted about 80 million unique TCR beta chains (approximately 10 million of them shared). Data came from immunoSEQ multiplex PCR; TCRdb stores just in-frame clones and leaves some out. V and J calls and clone size come straight from that table; D and trimming were deduced from the DNA. Of 150,000 to 200,000 clones in the sample, about 85% were seen once. This TCR derives from a boy between 2 and 10 years old in good health and CMV-seronegative. The specimen was PBMCs. The chain carries TRBV7-2 and TRBJ2-3; 10 bases are a match to TRBD2. This CDR3 is CASNTSGTSTDTQYF. DNA for the CDR3: TGTGCCAGCAACACTAGCGGGACTAGCACAGATACGCAGTATTTT.